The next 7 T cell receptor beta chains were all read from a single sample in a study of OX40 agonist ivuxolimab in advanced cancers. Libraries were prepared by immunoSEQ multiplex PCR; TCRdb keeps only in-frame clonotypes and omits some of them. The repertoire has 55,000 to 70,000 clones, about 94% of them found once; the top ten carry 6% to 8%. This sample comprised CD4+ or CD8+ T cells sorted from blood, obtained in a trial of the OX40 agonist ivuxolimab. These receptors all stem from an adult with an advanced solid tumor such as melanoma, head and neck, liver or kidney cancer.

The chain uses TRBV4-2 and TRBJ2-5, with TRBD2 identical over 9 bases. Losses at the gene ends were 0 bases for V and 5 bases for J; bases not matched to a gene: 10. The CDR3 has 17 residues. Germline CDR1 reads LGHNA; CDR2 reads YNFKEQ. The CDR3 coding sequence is TGTGCCAGCAGCCAAGATGCGGTAGCGGGGGTGTGGGAGACCCAGTACTTC. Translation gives CASSQDAVAGVWETQYF.

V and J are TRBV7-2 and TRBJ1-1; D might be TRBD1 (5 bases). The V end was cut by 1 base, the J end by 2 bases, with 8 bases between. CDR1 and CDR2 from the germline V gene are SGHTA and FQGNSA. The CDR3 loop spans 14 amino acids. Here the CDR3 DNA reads TGTGCCAGCAGCTTAGACAGGAGCAACACTGAAGCTTTCTTT. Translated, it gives CASSLDRSNTEAFF.

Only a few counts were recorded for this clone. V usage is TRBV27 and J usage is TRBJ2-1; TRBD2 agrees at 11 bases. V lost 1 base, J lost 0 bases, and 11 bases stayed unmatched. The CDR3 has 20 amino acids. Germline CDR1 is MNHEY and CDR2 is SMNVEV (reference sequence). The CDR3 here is CASSLLTSGGLLSSYNEQFF. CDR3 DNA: TGTGCCAGCAGTTTATTAACTAGCGGGGGCCTCTTGAGCTCCTACAATGAGCAGTTCTTC.

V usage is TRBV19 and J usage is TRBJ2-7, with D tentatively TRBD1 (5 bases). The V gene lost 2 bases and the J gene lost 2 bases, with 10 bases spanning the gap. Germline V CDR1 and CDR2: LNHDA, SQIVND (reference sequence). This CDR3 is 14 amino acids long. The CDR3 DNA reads TGTGCCAGTAGTATACAGGGCAGGGCCTACGAGCAGTACTTC. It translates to CASSIQGRAYEQYF.

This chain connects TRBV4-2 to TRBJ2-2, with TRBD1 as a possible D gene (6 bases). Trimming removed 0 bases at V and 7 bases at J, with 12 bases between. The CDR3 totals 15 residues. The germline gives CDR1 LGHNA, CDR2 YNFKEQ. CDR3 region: CASSQEAQGGGELFF. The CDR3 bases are TGTGCCAGCAGCCAAGAGGCACAGGGCGGCGGGGAGCTGTTTTTT.

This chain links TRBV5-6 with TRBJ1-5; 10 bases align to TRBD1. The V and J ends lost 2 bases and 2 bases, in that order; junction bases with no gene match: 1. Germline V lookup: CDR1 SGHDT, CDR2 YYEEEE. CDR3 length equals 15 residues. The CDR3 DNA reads TGTGCCAGCAGCTTTGGGACAGGGGGCAATCAGCCCCAGCATTTT. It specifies CASSFGTGGNQPQHF.

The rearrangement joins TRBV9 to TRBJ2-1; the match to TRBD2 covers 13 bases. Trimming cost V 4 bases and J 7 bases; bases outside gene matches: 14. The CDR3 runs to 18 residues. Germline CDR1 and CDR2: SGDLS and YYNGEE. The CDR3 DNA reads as TGTGCCAGCAGCCCTCCACATGGGACTAGCGGGGATGGGAATGAGCAGTTCTTC. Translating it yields CASSPPHGTSGDGNEQFF.